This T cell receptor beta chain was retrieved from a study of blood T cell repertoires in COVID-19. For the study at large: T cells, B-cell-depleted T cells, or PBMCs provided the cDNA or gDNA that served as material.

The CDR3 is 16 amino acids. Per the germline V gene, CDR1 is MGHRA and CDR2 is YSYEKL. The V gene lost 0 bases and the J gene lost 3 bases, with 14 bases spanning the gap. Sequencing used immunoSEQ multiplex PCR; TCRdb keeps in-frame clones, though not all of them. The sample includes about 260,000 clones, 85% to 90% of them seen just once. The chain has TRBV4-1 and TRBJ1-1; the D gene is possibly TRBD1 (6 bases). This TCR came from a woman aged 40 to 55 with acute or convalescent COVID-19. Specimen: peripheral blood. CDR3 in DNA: TGCGCCAGCAGCCAAGAAGGAGGGGGGAGGGACACTGAAGCTTTCTTT. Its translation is CASSQEGGGRDTEAFF.